Listed below are T cell receptor beta chains from one sample, sequenced in a study of CD8+CD57+ T cells in acquired aplastic anemia. TCRdb processed the reads anew with MiXCR; each CDR3 protein has one entry. This repertoire shows 260,000 or so distinct CDR3 sequences, around half found once; its top ten account for 6.5% to 8%. The material sequenced was sorted CD4+, CD8+, or CD8+CD57+ T cells (not recorded which) from PBMCs. The receptor source for this set is a human donor with aplastic anemia. Each CDR3 is given with its conserved first and last residue. The D gene is left open where the match is weak. Clone size is not always given. Where it is, it says once, few, many or a class for expanded clones.

v_gene	j_gene	abundance	d_gene	CDR3aa	CDR3nt
TRBV7-9	TRBJ2-7	many	TRBD1	CASSNTGTGHNEQYF	TGTGCCAGCAGCAATACCGGGACAGGGCACAACGAGCAGTACTTC
TRBV20-1	TRBJ1-2	.	.	CSARLMGGYTF	TGCAGTGCTAGACTTATGGGAGGCTACACCTTC
TRBV11-2	TRBJ2-3	.	TRBD2	CASSDLGGRDDTQYF	TGTGCCAGCAGCGATTTAGGCGGGAGGGACGATACGCAGTATTTT
TRBV19	TRBJ1-2	.	.	CATDGTGKRDGYGYTF	TGTGCCACCGATGGTACAGGTAAAAGGGACGGCTATGGCTACACCTTC
TRBV9	TRBJ1-6	.	.	CASSPGTGSNQPLHF	TGTGCCAGCAGCCCTGGGACGGGTAGCAATCAGCCCCTCCACTTT
TRBV7-9	TRBJ2-5	.	TRBD1	CASSLGTGGAETQYF	TGTGCCAGCAGCCTCGGGACAGGGGGGGCAGAGACCCAGTACTTC
TRBV2	TRBJ2-7	.	TRBD2	CASSVLAGGTTYEQYF	TGTGCCAGCAGTGTGCTAGCGGGGGGCACCACGTACGAGCAGTACTTC
TRBV4-2	TRBJ2-7	few	TRBD1	CASSQESLVGTGDPYEQYF	TGTGCCAGCAGCCAAGAAAGTTTAGTCGGGACAGGGGACCCCTACGAGCAGTACTTC
TRBV7-2	TRBJ2-7	.	.	CASSIRTEASYEQYF	TGTGCCAGCAGCATAAGGACAGAGGCATCCTACGAGCAGTACTTC
TRBV28	TRBJ2-3	.	.	CASSFSLVDVSDTQYF	TGTGCCAGCAGTTTCAGTTTAGTAGACGTTTCAGATACGCAGTATTTT
TRBV4-1	TRBJ1-6	once	.	CASSHGTGMGSPLHF	TGCGCCAGCAGCCACGGGACGGGCATGGGTTCACCCCTCCACTTT
TRBV10-3	TRBJ2-5	.	.	CAISETTGPQETQYF	TGTGCCATCAGTGAGACGACGGGACCTCAAGAGACCCAGTACTTC
TRBV5-1	TRBJ1-6	many	TRBD1	CASSLGDRGDNSPLHF	TGCGCCAGCAGCCTCGGGGACAGGGGGGATAATTCACCCCTCCACTTT
TRBV25-1	TRBJ2-3	.	.	CASSTLHSDTQYF	TGTGCCAGCAGTACCCTACATTCAGATACGCAGTATTTT